This TCR beta chain emerged from a study of blood T cell repertoires in COVID-19. In the study overall: Sources were T cells, B-cell-depleted T cells, or PBMCs; the material itself was cDNA or gDNA.

Profiling relied on immunoSEQ multiplex PCR, and the TCRdb table lists in-frame clones only, not all of them. The sample includes under 300,000 clones, 70% to 90% seen only once; the top ten take just under 6.5%. This clone qualifies as medium-sized. Other DNA sequences within the sample encode an identical CDR3. Specimen: peripheral blood. This clonotype was obtained from a woman aged 60-70 years with active or convalescent COVID-19.

The CDR3: CASSQIPGQGDNEQFF. Here the CDR3 DNA reads TGTGCCAGCAGCCAAATTCCGGGACAGGGCGACAATGAGCAGTTCTTC. This chain links TRBV14 with TRBJ2-1, with 9 bases fitting TRBD1. The V and J ends lost 2 bases and 5 bases, in that order; junction bases with no gene match: 7. The CDR3 is 16 residues long. Germline values: CDR1 SGHDN, CDR2 FVKESK. The variable domain in full, completed from reference TRBV14 and TRBJ2-1, reads EAGVTQFPSHSVIEKGQTVTLRCDPISGHDNLYWYRRVMGKEIKFLLHFVKESKQDESGMPNNRFLAERTGGTYSTLKVQPAELEDSGVYFCASSQIPGQGDNEQFFGPGTRLTVL.